This T cell receptor beta chain was sequenced in a study of shared clonotypes between healthy human individuals. The study, taken as a whole, reports: Across a handful of donors, naive CD4 shared roughly 5%, naive CD8 over 3%, memory CD4 roughly 2.1%, memory CD8 around 0.36%.

Cells designated naive CD8 were CD45RO-negative and were positively selected for CCR7, with terminally differentiated effector memory CD45RA+ cells excluded. Within Nashville, Tennessee resided all donors, each a Caucasian adult. About this clone itself: The antigen remains unidentified.

Per the germline V gene, CDR1 is SGHAT and CDR2 is FQNNGV. After removal of 1 base from V and 6 bases from J, the junction contained 8 bases not matched to a gene. CDR3 size: 16 residues. Measured with immunoSEQ multiplex PCR; TCRdb has only the in-frame clones, and not every one. The table shows more than 550,000 clones, with roughly nine tenths occurring only once. J is TRBJ2-1 and V is TRBV11-2, with 8 nucleotides matching TRBD2. This TCR was sampled from a man aged 30-40 years in good health. What was sequenced was naive CD8+ T cells sorted from blood. The CDR3 nucleotides read TGTGCCAGCAGCTTAGGGAGCGGGAGAGGGGCCAATGAGCAGTTCTTC. It specifies CASSLGSGRGANEQFF.